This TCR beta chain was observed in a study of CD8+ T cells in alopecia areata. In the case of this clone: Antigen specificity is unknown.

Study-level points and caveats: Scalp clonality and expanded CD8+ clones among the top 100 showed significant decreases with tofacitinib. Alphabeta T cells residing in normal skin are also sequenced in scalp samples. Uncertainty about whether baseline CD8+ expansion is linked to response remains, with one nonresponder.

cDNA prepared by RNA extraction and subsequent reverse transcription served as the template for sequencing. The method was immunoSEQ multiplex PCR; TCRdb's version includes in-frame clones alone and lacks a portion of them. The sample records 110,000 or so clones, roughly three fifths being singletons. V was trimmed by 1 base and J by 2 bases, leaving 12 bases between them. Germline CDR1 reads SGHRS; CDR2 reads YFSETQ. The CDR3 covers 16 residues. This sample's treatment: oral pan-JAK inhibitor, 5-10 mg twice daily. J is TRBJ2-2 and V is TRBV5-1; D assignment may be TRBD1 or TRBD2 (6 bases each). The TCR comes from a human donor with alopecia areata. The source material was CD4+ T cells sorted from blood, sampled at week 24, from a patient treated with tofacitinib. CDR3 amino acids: CASSLPGALNTGELFF. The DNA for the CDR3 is TGCGCCAGCAGCTTGCCGGGGGCACTTAACACCGGGGAGCTGTTTTTT.